Below, one T cell receptor beta chain is given with its context. Its antigen is undetermined. TCRdb's copy holds only in-frame clones and misses some; the assay was immunoSEQ multiplex PCR. The data contain tens of thousands of clones, roughly 89% of them seen just once; the ten biggest clones take up under 0.65%. Time point: naive CD8 control sorted from an acute-time-point sample. Montreal Hepatitis C Cohort donors who inject drugs were seen every 3 months. The sample comes from a study of CD8 T cells in acute hepatitis C reinfection. Study-wide findings and caveats: All groups preferentially used TRBV04 and TRBV06, which was not due to overrepresentation in the naive pool. Acute resolver, follow-up resolver and acute chronic samples had similar high diversity.

The V end lost 3 bases, the J end lost 7 bases, and 10 bases lay between the germline ends. From germline, CDR1 is SQVTM and CDR2 ANQGSEA. The CDR3 covers 11 residues. The chain is built from TRBV29-1 and TRBJ2-7; the D gene is possibly TRBD2 (7 bases). The clonotype comes from a man aged 30 to 39 with chronic hepatitis C. Material: naive CD8+ T cells from PBMCs. The CDR3, as DNA: TGCAGCGTTGAGGGAGGGGGGGAGCAGTACTTC. Its translation is CSVEGGGEQYF.